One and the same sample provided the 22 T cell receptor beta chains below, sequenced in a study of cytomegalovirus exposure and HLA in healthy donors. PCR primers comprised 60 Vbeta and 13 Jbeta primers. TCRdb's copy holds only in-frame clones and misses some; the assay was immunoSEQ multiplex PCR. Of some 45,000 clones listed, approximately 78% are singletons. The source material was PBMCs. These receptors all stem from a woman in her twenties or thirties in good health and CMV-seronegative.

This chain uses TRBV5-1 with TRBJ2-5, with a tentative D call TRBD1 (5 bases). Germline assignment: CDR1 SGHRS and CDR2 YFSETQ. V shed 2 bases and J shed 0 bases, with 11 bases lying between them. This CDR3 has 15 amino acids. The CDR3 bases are TGCGCCAGCAGCTTCCAGGGCAATTACCAAGAGACCCAGTACTTC. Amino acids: CASSFQGNYQETQYF.

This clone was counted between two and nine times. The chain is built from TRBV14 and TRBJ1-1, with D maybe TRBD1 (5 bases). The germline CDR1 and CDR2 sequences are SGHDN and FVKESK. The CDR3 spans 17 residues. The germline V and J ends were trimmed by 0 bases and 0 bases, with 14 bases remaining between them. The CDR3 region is CASSQDLGGTLNTEAFF. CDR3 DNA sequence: TGTGCCAGCAGCCAAGATTTGGGCGGGACCCTGAACACTGAAGCTTTCTTT.

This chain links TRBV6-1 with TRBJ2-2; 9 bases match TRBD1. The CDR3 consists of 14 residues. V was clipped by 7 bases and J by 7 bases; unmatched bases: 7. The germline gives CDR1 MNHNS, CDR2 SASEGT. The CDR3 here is CASTPGQGVGELFF. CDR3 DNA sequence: TGTGCCAGCACCCCGGGACAGGGCGTCGGGGAGCTGTTTTTT.

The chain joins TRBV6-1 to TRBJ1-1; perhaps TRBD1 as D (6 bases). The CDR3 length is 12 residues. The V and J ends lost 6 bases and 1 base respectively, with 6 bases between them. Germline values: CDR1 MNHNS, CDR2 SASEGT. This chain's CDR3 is CASSRGNTEAFF. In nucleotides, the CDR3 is TGTGCCAGCAGCAGGGGGAACACTGAAGCTTTCTTT.

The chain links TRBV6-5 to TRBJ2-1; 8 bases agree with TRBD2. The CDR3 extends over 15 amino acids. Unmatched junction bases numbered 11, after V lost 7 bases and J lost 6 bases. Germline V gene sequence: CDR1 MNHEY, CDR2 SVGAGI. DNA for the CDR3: TGTGCCAGCAAGTTATCAGGACTAGCAGTCAATGAGCAGTTCTTC. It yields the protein CASKLSGLAVNEQFF.

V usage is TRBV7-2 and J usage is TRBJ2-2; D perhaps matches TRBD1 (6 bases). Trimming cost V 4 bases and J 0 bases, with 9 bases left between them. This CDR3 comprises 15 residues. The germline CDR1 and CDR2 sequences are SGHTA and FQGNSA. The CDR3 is CASSSDRTNTGELFF. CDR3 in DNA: TGTGCCAGCAGCTCCGACAGGACGAACACCGGGGAGCTGTTTTTT.

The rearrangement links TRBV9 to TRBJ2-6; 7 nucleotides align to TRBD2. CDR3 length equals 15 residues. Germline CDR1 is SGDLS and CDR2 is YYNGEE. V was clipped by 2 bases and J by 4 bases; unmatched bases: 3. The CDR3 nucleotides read TGTGCCAGCAGCGTGGGAGGGGCGGGGGCCAACGTCCTGACTTTC. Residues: CASSVGGAGANVLTF.

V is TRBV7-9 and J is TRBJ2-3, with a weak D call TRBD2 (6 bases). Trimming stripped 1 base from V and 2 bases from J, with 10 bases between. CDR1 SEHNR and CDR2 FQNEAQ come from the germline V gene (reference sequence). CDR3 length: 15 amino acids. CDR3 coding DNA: TGTGCCAGCAGCTTAGTGGAGGGCCCCACAGATACGCAGTATTTT. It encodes CASSLVEGPTDTQYF.

CDR3 amino acids: CSATVTDTQYF. The DNA for the CDR3 is TGCAGTGCTACGGTGACAGATACGCAGTATTTT. The chain carries TRBV20-1 and TRBJ2-3; no clear D. Trimming stripped 4 bases from V and 3 bases from J, with 5 bases between. This CDR3 is built from 11 residues. The germline V gene encodes CDR1 DFQATT and CDR2 SNEGSKA (reference sequence).

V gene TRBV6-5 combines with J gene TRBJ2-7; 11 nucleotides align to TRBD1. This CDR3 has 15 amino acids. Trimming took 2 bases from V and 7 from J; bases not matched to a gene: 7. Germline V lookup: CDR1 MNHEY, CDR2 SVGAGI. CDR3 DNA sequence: TGTGCCAGCAGTTACCCAGGACAGGGGGCGGGGGAGCAGTACTTC. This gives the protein CASSYPGQGAGEQYF.

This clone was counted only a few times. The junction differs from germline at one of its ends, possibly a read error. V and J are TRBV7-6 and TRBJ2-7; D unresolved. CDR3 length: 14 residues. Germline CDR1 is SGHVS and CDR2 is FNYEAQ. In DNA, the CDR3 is TGTGCCAGCGGCTTATCCCACACCTCCTACGAGCAGTACTTC. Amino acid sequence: CASGLSHTSYEQYF.

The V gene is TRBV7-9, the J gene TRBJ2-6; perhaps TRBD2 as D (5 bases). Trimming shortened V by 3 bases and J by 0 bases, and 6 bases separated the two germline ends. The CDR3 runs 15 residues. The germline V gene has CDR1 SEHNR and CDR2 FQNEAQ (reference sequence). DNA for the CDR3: TGTGCCAGCAGCTTCCGGGACTCTGGGGCCAACGTCCTGACTTTC. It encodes CASSFRDSGANVLTF.

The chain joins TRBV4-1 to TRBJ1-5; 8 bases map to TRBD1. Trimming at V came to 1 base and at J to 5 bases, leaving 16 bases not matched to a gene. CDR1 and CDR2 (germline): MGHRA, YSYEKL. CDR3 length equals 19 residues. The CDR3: CASSQAQFVRDRSYQPQHF. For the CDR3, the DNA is TGCGCCAGCAGCCAAGCACAGTTCGTCCGGGACAGGTCTTATCAGCCCCAGCATTTT.

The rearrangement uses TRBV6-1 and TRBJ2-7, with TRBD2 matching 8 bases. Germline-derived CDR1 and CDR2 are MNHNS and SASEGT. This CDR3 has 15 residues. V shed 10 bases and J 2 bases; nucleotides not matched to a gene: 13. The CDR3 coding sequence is TGTGCCATCATGTTTTGGCGGGAGGTGCCCTACGAGCAGTACTTC. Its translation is CAIMFWREVPYEQYF.

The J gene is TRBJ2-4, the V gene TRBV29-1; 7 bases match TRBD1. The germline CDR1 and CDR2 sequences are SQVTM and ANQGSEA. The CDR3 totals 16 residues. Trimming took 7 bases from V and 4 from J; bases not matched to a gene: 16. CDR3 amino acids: CSASDRSYSTKNIQYF. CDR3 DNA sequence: TGCAGCGCCTCGGACAGGAGCTATTCTACAAAAAACATTCAGTACTTC.

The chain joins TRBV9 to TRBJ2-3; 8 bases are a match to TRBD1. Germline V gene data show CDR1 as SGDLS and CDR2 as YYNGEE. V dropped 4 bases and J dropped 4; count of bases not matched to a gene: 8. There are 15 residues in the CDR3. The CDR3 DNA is TGTGCCAGCAGCCCCCGGACAGGGTGGGCAGATACGCAGTATTTT. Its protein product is CASSPRTGWADTQYF.

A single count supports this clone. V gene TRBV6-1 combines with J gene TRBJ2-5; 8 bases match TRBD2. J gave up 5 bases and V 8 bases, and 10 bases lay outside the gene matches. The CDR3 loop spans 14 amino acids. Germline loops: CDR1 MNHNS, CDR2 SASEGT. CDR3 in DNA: TGTGCCAGCCAAATAAGCGGGAGATTGGAGACCCAGTACTTC. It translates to CASQISGRLETQYF.

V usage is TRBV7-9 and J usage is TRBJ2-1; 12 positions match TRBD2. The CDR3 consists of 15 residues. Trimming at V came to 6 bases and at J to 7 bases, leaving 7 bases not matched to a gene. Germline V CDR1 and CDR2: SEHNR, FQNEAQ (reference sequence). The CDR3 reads CASSPRLAGANEQFF. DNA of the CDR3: TGTGCCAGCAGTCCTAGACTAGCGGGAGCGAATGAGCAGTTCTTC.

The DNA of the CDR3 is TGTGCCAGCAGCAGTCTTGAAGCTTTCTTT. As protein: CASSSLEAFF. The chain carries TRBV6-1 and TRBJ1-1; D gene ambiguous. The V and J ends lost 6 bases and 7 bases respectively, with 6 bases between them. The CDR3 is 10 residues long. CDR1 MNHNS and CDR2 SASEGT come from the germline V gene.

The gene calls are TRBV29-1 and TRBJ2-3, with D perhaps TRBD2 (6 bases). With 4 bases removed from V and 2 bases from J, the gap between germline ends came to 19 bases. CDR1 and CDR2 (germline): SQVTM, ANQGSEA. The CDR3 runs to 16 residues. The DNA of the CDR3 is TGCAGCGTTGGGGGACTTCCCTCGACCTTCACAGATACGCAGTATTTT. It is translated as CSVGGLPSTFTDTQYF.

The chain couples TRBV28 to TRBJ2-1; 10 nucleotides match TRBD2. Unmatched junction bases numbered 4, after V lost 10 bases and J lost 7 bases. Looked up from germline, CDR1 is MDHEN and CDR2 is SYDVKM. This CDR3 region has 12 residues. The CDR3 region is CATQGLANEQFF. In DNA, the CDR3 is TGTGCCACCCAGGGACTAGCGAATGAGCAGTTCTTC.

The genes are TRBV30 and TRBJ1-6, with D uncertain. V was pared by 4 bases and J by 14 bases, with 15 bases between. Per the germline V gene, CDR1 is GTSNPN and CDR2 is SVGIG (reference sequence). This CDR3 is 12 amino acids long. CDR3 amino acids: CAWTTQLSALHF. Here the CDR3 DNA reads TGTGCCTGGACCACACAGCTTTCGGCCCTCCACTTT.